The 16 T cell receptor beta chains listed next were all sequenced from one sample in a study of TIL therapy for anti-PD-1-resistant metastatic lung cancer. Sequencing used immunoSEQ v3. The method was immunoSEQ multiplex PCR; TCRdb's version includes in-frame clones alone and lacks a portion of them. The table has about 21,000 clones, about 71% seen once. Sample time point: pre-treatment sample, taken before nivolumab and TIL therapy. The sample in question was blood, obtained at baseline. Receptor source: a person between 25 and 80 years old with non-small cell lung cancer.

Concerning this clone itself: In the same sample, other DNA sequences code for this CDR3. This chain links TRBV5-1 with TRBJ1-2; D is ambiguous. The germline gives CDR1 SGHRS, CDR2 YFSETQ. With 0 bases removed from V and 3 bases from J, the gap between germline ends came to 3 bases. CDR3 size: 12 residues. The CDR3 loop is CASSLGDYGYTF. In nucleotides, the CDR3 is TGCGCCAGCAGCTTGGGGGACTATGGCTACACCTTC.

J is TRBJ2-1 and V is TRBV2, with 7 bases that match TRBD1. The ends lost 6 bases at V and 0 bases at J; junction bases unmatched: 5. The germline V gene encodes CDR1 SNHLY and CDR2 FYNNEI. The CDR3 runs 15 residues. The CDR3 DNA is TGTGCCAGCAGACAGGGACAGAGCTCCTACAATGAGCAGTTCTTC. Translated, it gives CASRQGQSSYNEQFF.

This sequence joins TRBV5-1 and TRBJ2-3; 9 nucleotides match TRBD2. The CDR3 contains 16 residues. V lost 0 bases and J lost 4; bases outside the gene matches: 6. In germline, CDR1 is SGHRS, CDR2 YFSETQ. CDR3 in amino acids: CASSLGASGDSDTQYF. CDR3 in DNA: TGCGCCAGCAGCTTGGGTGCTAGCGGGGATTCAGATACGCAGTATTTT. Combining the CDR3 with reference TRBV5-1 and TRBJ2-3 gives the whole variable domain KAGVTQTPRYLIKTRGQQVTLSCSPISGHRSVSWYQQTPGQGLQFLFEYFSETQRNKGNFPGRFSGRQFSNSRSEMNVSTLELGDSALYLCASSLGASGDSDTQYFGPGTRLTVL.

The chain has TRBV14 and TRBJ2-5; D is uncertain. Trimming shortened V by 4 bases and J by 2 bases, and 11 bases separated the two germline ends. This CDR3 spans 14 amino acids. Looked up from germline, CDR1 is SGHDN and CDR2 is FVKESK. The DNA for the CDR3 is TGTGCCAGCAGCCTGAGATGGGGACAAGAGACCCAGTACTTC. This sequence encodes CASSLRWGQETQYF.

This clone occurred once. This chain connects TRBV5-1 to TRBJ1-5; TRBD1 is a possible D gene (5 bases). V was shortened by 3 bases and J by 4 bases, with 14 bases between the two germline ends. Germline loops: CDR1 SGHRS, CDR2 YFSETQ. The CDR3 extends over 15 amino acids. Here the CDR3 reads CASSSFWGVNQPQHF. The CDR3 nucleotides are TGCGCCAGCAGCTCCTTTTGGGGGGTGAATCAGCCCCAGCATTTT.

The CDR3 DNA follows: TGTGCCAGCAGGGTTTCAGGGAAAATGAACACTGAAGCTTTCTTT. Translating gives CASRVSGKMNTEAFF. This sequence joins TRBV2 and TRBJ1-1, with D perhaps TRBD1 (5 bases). The germline V gene has CDR1 SNHLY and CDR2 FYNNEI. The germline V and J ends were trimmed by 6 bases and 0 bases, with 14 bases remaining between them. This CDR3 contains 15 residues.

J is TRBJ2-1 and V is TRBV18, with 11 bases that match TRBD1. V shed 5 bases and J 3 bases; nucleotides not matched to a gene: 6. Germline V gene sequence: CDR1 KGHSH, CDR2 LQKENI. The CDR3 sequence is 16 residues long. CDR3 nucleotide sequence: TGTGCCAGCTCAGAGACCGGGACAGGGGGCTACAATGAGCAGTTCTTC. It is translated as CASSETGTGGYNEQFF.

The CDR3 spells CASSRGLAGANEQFF. DNA for the CDR3: TGTGCCAGCTCACGGGGCCTAGCGGGGGCCAATGAGCAGTTCTTC. The V gene is TRBV18, the J gene TRBJ2-1; 10 bases match TRBD2. CDR3 size: 15 residues. V dropped 4 bases and J dropped 6; count of bases not matched to a gene: 6. Germline CDR1 is KGHSH and CDR2 is LQKENI.

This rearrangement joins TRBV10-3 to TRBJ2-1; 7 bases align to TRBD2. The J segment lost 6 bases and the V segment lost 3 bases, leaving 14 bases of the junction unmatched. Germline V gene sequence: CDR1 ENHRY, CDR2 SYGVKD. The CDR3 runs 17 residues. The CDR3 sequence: CAISERERGGLSNEQFF. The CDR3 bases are TGTGCCATCAGTGAACGGGAGCGGGGAGGACTATCCAATGAGCAGTTCTTC.

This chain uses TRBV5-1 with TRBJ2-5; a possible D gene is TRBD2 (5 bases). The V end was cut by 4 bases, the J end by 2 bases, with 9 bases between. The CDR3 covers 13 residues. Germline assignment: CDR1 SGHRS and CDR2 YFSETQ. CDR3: CASSEGPQETQYF. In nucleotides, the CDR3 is TGCGCCAGCAGCGAGGGCCCTCAAGAGACCCAGTACTTC.

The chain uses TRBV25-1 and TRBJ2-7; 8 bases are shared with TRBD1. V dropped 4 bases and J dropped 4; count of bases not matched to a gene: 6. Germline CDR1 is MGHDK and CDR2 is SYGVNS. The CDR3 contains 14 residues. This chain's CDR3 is CASSGTGLLYEQYV. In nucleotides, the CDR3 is TGTGCCAGCAGTGGGACAGGGCTTCTATACGAGCAGTACGTC.

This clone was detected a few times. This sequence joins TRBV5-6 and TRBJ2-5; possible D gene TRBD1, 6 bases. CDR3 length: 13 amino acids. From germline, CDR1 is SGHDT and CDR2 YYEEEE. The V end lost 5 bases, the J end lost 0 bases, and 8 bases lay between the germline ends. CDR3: CASSTGYQETQYF. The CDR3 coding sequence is TGTGCCAGCAGTACAGGGTACCAAGAGACCCAGTACTTC.

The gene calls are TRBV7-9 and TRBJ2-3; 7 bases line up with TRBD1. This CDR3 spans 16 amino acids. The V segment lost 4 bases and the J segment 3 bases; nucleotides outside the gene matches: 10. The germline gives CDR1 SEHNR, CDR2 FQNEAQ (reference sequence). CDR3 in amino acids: CASSSPRGLATDTQYF. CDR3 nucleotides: TGTGCCAGCAGCTCACCTAGGGGGCTTGCAACAGATACGCAGTATTTT.

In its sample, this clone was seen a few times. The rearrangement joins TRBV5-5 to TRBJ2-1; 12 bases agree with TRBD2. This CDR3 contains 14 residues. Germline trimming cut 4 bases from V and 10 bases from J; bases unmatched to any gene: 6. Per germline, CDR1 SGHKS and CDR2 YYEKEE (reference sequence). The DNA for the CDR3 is TGTGCCAGCAGCCTAGCGGGAGGGCCTTGGGAGCAGTTCTTC. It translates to CASSLAGGPWEQFF.

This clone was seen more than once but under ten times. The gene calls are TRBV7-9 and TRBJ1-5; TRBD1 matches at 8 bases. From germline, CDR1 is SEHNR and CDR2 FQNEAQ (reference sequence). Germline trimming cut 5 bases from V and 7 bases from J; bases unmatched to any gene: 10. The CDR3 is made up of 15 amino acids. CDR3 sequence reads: CASSPGQGHPQPQHF. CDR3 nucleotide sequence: TGTGCCAGCAGCCCCGGACAGGGTCACCCCCAGCCCCAGCATTTT.

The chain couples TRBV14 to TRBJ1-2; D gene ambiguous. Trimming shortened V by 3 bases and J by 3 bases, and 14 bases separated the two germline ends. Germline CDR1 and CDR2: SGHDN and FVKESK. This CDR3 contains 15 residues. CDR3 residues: CASSQWQALDYGYTF. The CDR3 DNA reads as TGTGCCAGCAGCCAGTGGCAGGCTCTAGACTATGGCTACACCTTC.